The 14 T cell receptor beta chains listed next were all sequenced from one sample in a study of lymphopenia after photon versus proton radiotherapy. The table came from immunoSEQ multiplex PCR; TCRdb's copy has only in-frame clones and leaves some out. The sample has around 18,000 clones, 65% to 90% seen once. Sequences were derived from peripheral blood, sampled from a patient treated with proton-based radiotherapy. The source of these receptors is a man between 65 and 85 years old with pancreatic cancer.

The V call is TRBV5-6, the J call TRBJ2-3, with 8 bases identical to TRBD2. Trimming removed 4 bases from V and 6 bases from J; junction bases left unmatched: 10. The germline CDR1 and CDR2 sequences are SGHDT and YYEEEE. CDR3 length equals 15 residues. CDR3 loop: CASSPNGAGVDTQYF. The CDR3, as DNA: TGTGCCAGCAGCCCGAATGGAGCGGGAGTTGATACGCAGTATTTT.

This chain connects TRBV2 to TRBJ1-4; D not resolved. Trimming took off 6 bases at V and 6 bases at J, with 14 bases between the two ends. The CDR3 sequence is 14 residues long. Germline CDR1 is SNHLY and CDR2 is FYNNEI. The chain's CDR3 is CASSPDTWDEKLFF. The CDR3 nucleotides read TGTGCCAGCAGCCCCGACACTTGGGATGAAAAACTGTTTTTT.

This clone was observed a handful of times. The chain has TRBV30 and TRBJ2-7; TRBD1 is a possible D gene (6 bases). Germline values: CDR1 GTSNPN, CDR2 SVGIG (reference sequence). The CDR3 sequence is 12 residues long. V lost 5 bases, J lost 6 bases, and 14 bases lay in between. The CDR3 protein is CAWDPQGSEQYF. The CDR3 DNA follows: TGTGCCTGGGACCCTCAGGGGAGCGAGCAGTACTTC. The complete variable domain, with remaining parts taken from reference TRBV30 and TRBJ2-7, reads SQTIHQWPATLVQPVGSPLSLECTVEGTSNPNLYWYRQAAGRGLQLLFYSVGIGQISSEVPQNLSASRPQDRQFILSSKKLLLSDSGFYLCAWDPQGSEQYFGPGTRLTVT.

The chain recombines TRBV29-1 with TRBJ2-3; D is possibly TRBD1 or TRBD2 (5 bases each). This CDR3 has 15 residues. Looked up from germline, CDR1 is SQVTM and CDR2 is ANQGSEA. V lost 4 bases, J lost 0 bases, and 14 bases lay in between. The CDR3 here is CSVVSGGTSTDTQYF. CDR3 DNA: TGCAGCGTTGTGAGTGGGGGTACTAGCACAGATACGCAGTATTTT.

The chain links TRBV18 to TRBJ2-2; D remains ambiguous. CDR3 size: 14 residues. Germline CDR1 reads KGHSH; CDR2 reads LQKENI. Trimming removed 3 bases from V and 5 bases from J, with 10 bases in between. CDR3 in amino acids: CASSPPARTGELFF. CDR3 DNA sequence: TGTGCCAGCTCACCCCCTGCTCGAACCGGGGAGCTGTTTTTT.

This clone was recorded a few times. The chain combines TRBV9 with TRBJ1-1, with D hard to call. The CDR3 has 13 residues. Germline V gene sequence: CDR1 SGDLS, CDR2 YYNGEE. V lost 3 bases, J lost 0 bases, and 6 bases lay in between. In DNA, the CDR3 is TGTGCCAGCAGCGCTGTTGTGAACACTGAAGCTTTCTTT. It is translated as CASSAVVNTEAFF.

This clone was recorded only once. The CDR3 DNA sequence: TGCGCCAGCAGCCAAGACCCCGGGACAGGGCGGTATGGCTACACCTTC. This translates into CASSQDPGTGRYGYTF. The chain has TRBV4-1 and TRBJ1-2, with 9 bases that match TRBD1. Germline trimming cut 0 bases from V and 5 bases from J; bases unmatched to any gene: 7. Germline CDR1 MGHRA, CDR2 YSYEKL. There are 16 residues in the CDR3.

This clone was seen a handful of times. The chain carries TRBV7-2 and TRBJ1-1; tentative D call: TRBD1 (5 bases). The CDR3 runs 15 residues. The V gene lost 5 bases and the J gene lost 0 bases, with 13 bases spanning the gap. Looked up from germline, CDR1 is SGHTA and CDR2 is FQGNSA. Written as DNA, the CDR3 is TGTGCCAGCAGCCCCCAGGACAATGTGAACACTGAAGCTTTCTTT. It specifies CASSPQDNVNTEAFF. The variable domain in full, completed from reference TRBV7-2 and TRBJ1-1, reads GAGVSQSPSNKVTEKGKDVELRCDPISGHTALYWYRQSLGQGLEFLIYFQGNSAPDKSGLPSDRFSAERTGGSVSTLTIQRTQQEDSAVYLCASSPQDNVNTEAFFGQGTRLTVV.

This chain's CDR3 is CAWRQTGMRTYNSPLHF. The CDR3 nucleotides are TGTGCCTGGAGACAGACAGGGATGAGAACCTATAATTCACCCCTCCACTTT. The chain has TRBV30 and TRBJ1-6, with TRBD1 matching 7 bases. This CDR3 comprises 17 residues. Germline lookup yields CDR1 GTSNPN and CDR2 SVGIG (reference sequence). The V segment lost 3 bases and the J segment 2 bases; nucleotides outside the gene matches: 10.

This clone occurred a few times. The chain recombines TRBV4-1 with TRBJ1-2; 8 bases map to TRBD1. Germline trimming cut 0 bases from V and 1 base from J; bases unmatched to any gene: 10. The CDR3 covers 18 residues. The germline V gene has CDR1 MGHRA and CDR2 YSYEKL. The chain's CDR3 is CASSQDTSGGQVNYGYTF. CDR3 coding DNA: TGCGCCAGCAGCCAAGATACGTCTGGGGGACAGGTTAACTATGGCTACACCTTC.

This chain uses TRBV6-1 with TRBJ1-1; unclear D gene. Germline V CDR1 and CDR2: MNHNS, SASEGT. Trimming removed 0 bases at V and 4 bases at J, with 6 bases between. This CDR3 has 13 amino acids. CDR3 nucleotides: TGTGCCAGCAGTGAAGCCGTGGGCACTGAAGCTTTCTTT. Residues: CASSEAVGTEAFF.

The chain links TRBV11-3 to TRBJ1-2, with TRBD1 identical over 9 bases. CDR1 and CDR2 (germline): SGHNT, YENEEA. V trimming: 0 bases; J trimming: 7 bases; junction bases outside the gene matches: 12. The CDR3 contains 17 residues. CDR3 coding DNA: TGTGCCAGCAGCTTAGATGGGGCAGGGACAGGGTTTCGTGGCTACACCTTC. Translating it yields CASSLDGAGTGFRGYTF.

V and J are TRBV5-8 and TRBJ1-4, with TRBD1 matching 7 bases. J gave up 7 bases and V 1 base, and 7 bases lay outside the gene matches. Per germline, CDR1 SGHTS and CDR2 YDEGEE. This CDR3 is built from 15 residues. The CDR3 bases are TGTGCCAGCAGCTTGACTGGGACAGTTGGTGAAAAACTGTTTTTT. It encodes CASSLTGTVGEKLFF.

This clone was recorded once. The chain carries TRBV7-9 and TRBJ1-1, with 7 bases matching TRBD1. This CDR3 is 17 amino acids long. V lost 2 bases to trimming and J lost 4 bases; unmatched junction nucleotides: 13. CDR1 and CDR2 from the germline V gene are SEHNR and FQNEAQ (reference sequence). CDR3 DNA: TGTGCCAGCAGCTTACGATGGGGAGACAGGGAGGCCACTGAAGCTTTCTTT. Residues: CASSLRWGDREATEAFF.